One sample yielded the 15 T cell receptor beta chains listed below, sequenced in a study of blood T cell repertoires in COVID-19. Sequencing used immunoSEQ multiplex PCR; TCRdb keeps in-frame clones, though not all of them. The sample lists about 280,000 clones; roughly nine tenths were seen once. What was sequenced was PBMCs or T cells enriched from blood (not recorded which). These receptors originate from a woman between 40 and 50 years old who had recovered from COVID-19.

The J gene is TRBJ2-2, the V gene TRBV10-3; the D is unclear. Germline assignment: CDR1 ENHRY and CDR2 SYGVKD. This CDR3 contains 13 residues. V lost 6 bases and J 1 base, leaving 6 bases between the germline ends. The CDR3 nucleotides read TGTGCCATCAGAACACAGAACACCGGGGAGCTGTTTTTT. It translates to CAIRTQNTGELFF.

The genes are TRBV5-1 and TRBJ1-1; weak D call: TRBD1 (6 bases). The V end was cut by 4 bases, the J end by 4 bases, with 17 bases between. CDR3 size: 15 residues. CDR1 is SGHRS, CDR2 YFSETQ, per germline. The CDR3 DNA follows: TGCGCCAGCAGCCCGGACGGGGGGGGCGGCACTGAAGCTTTCTTT. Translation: CASSPDGGGGTEAFF.

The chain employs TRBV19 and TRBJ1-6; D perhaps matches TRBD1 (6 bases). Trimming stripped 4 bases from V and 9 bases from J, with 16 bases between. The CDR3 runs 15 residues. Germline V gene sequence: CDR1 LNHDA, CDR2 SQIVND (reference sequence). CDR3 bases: TGTGCCAGTAGTACCCGACAGGACCCGGGTTCACCCCTCCACTTT. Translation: CASSTRQDPGSPLHF. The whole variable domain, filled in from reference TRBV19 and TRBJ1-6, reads DGGITQSPKYLFRKEGQNVTLSCEQNLNHDAMYWYRQDPGQGLRLIYYSQIVNDFQKGDIAEGYSVSREKKESFPLTVTSAQKNPTAFYLCASSTRQDPGSPLHFGNGTRLTVT.

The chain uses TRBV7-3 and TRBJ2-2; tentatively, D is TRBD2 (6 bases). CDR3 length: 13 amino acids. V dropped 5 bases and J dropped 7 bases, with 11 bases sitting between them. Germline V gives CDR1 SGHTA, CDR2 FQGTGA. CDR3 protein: CASSPSGDGELFF. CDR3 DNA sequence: TGTGCCAGCAGCCCCTCGGGGGACGGGGAGCTGTTTTTT.

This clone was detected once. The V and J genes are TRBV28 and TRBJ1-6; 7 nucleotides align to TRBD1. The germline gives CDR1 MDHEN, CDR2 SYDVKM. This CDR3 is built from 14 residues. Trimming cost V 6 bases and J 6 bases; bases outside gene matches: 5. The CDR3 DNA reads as TGTGCCAGCAGCCGCGACAGGGTTAATTCACCCCTCCACTTT. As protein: CASSRDRVNSPLHF. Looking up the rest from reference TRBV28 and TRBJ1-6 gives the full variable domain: DVKVTQSSRYLVKRTGEKVFLECVQDMDHENMFWYRQDPGLGLRLIYFSYDVKMKEKGDIPEGYSVSREKKERFSLILESASTNQTSMYLCASSRDRVNSPLHFGNGTRLTVT.

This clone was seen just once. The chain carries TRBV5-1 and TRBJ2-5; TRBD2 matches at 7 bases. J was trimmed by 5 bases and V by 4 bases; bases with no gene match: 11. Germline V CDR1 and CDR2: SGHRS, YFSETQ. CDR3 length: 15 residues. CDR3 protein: CASSPRGGSEETQYF. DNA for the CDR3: TGCGCCAGCAGCCCCCGGGGCGGGAGTGAGGAGACCCAGTACTTC.

CDR3 coding DNA: TGTGCCAGCAGCTTGAGCGGCAGACTTTATGGCTACACCTTC. Protein sequence: CASSLSGRLYGYTF. The V call is TRBV5-8, the J call TRBJ1-2; D gene uncertain. This CDR3 is 14 amino acids long. Trimming shortened V by 1 base and J by 5 bases, and 12 bases separated the two germline ends. The germline V gene encodes CDR1 SGHTS and CDR2 YDEGEE.

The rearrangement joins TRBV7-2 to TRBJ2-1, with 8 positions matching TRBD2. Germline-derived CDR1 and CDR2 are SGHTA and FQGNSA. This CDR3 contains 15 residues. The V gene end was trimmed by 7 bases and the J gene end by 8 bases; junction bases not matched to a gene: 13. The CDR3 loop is CASNLLAGSWDEQFF. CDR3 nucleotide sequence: TGTGCCAGCAATTTGCTAGCGGGTTCCTGGGATGAGCAGTTCTTC.

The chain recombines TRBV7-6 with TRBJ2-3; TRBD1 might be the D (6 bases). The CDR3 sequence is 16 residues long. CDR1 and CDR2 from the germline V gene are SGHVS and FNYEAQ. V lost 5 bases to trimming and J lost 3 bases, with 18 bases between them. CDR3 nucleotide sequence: TGTGCCAGCAGCCGATTAGGGACAATGGGGACAGATACGCAGTATTTT. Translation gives CASSRLGTMGTDTQYF.

The CDR3 region is CASTAPPGLAGGEGTDTQYF. The CDR3 DNA reads TGTGCCAGCACCGCCCCCCCGGGACTAGCGGGAGGAGAGGGCACAGATACGCAGTATTTT. This rearrangement joins TRBV28 to TRBJ2-3; 15 bases agree with TRBD2. This CDR3 comprises 20 residues. Germline V lookup: CDR1 MDHEN, CDR2 SYDVKM. With V trimmed by 7 bases and J by 1 base, 15 bases remained unmatched.

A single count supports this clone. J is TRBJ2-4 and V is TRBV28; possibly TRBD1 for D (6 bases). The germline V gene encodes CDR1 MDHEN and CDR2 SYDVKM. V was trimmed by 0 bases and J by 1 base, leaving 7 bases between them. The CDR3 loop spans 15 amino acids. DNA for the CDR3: TGTGCCAGCAGTTTATGGCAGGGGGCCAAAAACATTCAGTACTTC. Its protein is CASSLWQGAKNIQYF. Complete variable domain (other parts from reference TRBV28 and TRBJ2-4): DVKVTQSSRYLVKRTGEKVFLECVQDMDHENMFWYRQDPGLGLRLIYFSYDVKMKEKGDIPEGYSVSREKKERFSLILESASTNQTSMYLCASSLWQGAKNIQYFGAGTRLSVL.

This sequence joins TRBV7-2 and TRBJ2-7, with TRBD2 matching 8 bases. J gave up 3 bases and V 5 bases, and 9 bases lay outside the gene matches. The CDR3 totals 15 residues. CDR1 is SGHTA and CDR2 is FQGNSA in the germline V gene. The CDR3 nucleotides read TGTGCCAGCAGCAACACTCGGACTAGCAGCTACGAGCAGTACTTC. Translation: CASSNTRTSSYEQYF.

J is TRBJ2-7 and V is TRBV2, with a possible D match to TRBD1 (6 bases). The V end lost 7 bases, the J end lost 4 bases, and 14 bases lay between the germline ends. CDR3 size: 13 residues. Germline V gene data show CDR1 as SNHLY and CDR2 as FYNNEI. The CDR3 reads CASTRDRRYEQYF. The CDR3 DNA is TGTGCCAGCACCCGAGACAGGAGATACGAGCAGTACTTC.

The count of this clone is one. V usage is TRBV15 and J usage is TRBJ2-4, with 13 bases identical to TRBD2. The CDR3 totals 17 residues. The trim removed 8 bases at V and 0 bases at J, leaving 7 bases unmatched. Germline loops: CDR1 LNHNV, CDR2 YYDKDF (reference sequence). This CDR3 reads CATGQGLAGSAKNIQYF. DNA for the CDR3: TGTGCCACCGGCCAGGGACTAGCGGGATCAGCCAAAAACATTCAGTACTTC.

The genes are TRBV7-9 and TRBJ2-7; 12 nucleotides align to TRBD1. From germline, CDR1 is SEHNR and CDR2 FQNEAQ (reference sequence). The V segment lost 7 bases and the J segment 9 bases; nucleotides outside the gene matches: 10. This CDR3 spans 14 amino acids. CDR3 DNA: TGTGCCAGCACCATTCCGGGACAGGGGGCTCTGCAGTACTTC. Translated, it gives CASTIPGQGALQYF.